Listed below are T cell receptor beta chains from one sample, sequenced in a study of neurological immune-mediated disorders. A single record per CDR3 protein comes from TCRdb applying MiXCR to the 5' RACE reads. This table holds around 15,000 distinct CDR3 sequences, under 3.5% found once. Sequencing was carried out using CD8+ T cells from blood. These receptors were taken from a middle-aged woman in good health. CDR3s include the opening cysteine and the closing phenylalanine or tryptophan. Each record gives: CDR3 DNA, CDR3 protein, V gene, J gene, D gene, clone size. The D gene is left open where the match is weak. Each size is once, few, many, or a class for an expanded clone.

cdr3_nt: TGTGCCAGCAGCCAACACGCCCCCGGACAGGGCGGTGAAGCTTTCTTT; cdr3_aa: CASSQHAPGQGGEAFF; v_call: TRBV5-5; j_call: TRBJ1-1; d_call: TRBD1; clone_size: many
cdr3_nt: TGTGCCAGCAGTTCCCCTAGGGGAGCGGGACAGGGGGTCGATGAGCAGTTCTTC; cdr3_aa: CASSSPRGAGQGVDEQFF; v_call: TRBV12-3/TRBV12-4; j_call: TRBJ2-1; d_call: TRBD1; clone_size: many
cdr3_nt: TGTGCCAGCAGGCCTCCGGGACTAGTAAACACAGATACGCAGTATTTT; cdr3_aa: CASRPPGLVNTDTQYF; v_call: TRBV6-5; j_call: TRBJ2-3; d_call: TRBD2; clone_size: many
cdr3_nt: TGTGCCAGCAGTTTAACCTTCACCTACGAGCAGTACTTC; cdr3_aa: CASSLTFTYEQYF; v_call: TRBV27; j_call: TRBJ2-7; d_call: .; clone_size: many
cdr3_nt: TGTGCCAGCAGCTTGAATAGCTACGAGCAGTACTTC; cdr3_aa: CASSLNSYEQYF; v_call: TRBV5-5; j_call: TRBJ2-7; d_call: .; clone_size: many
cdr3_nt: TGCGCCAGCAGCCACAGGGGGCCCATGTTTGACGAGCAGTACTTC; cdr3_aa: CASSHRGPMFDEQYF; v_call: TRBV5-1; j_call: TRBJ2-7; d_call: TRBD1; clone_size: many
cdr3_nt: TGTGCCAGCAAGAGGGGCGGGAGTGAACCCGGGGAGCTGTTTTTT; cdr3_aa: CASKRGGSEPGELFF; v_call: TRBV28; j_call: TRBJ2-2; d_call: TRBD2; clone_size: many
cdr3_nt: TGTGCCAGCAGCCCATCCTCGGGACTCCACTACGAGCAGTACTTC; cdr3_aa: CASSPSSGLHYEQYF; v_call: TRBV7-2; j_call: TRBJ2-7; d_call: .; clone_size: many
cdr3_nt: TGCGCCAGCAGCCAAGTCCCGGTCAGGGGTAACTTCGAGCAGTACTTC; cdr3_aa: CASSQVPVRGNFEQYF; v_call: TRBV4-1; j_call: TRBJ2-7; d_call: .; clone_size: many
cdr3_nt: TGCAGTGCTAGAGTGGGGGACAATGAGCAGTTCTTC; cdr3_aa: CSARVGDNEQFF; v_call: TRBV20-1; j_call: TRBJ2-1; d_call: .; clone_size: many
cdr3_nt: TGCAGTGCTAGAGTTTTGGGGCAGGCGCAGGGGGCCCAGTACTTC; cdr3_aa: CSARVLGQAQGAQYF; v_call: TRBV20-1; j_call: TRBJ2-5; d_call: TRBD1; clone_size: many
cdr3_nt: TGCAGCGTTGAAGTTGGGGACAGCAAATACAATGAGCAGTTCTTC; cdr3_aa: CSVEVGDSKYNEQFF; v_call: TRBV29-1; j_call: TRBJ2-1; d_call: TRBD1; clone_size: many
cdr3_nt: TGCAGTGCCAGGCGGCTAGCAGTCTACAATGAGCAGTTCTTC; cdr3_aa: CSARRLAVYNEQFF; v_call: TRBV20-1; j_call: TRBJ2-1; d_call: .; clone_size: many
cdr3_nt: TGCGCCAGCAGCTTGGGACAGGGACACCAAGAGACCCAGTACTTC; cdr3_aa: CASSLGQGHQETQYF; v_call: TRBV5-1; j_call: TRBJ2-5; d_call: TRBD1; clone_size: many
cdr3_nt: TGCAGTGCTAGAGACGGCGGGGCCAGCTCCTACAATGAGCAGTTCTTC; cdr3_aa: CSARDGGASSYNEQFF; v_call: TRBV20-1; j_call: TRBJ2-1; d_call: .; clone_size: many
cdr3_nt: TGCGCCAGCAGCCCAGGACAGGGTAACACTGAAGCTTTCTTT; cdr3_aa: CASSPGQGNTEAFF; v_call: TRBV5-1; j_call: TRBJ1-1; d_call: TRBD1; clone_size: many
cdr3_nt: TGCGCCAGCAGCCAAGTGTGGGTCGGGCATGAAAAACTGTTTTTT; cdr3_aa: CASSQVWVGHEKLFF; v_call: TRBV4-3; j_call: TRBJ1-4; d_call: .; clone_size: many
cdr3_nt: TGTGCCAGCAGTCGGACTAGCAGACCAGGGCCGCAGTACTTC; cdr3_aa: CASSRTSRPGPQYF; v_call: TRBV7-9; j_call: TRBJ2-7; d_call: TRBD2; clone_size: many
cdr3_nt: TGTGCCAGCAGCCCCCCAGGGGGCTACTATGGCTACACCTTC; cdr3_aa: CASSPPGGYYGYTF; v_call: TRBV11-2; j_call: TRBJ1-2; d_call: TRBD1; clone_size: many
cdr3_nt: TGTGCCAGCAGCTTAGATCCGGGACTAGCGGGGCACAATGAGCAGTTCTTC; cdr3_aa: CASSLDPGLAGHNEQFF; v_call: TRBV11-2; j_call: TRBJ2-1; d_call: TRBD2; clone_size: many
cdr3_nt: TGTGCCAGCAGCTTAGGTGAAAAACTGTTTTTT; cdr3_aa: CASSLGEKLFF; v_call: TRBV11-2; j_call: TRBJ1-4; d_call: .; clone_size: many
cdr3_nt: TGCAGCGTTGAAGAGTTTAGTGGCTACACCTTC; cdr3_aa: CSVEEFSGYTF; v_call: TRBV29-1; j_call: TRBJ1-2; d_call: .; clone_size: many
cdr3_nt: TGCGCCAGCAGCTACCCGCAGGGACTCGTGAACACCGGGGAGCTGTTTTTT; cdr3_aa: CASSYPQGLVNTGELFF; v_call: TRBV5-1; j_call: TRBJ2-2; d_call: .; clone_size: many
cdr3_nt: TGTGCCAGCAGTCTTAGTAGTTTTCAGTACTTC; cdr3_aa: CASSLSSFQYF; v_call: TRBV28; j_call: TRBJ2-4; d_call: .; clone_size: many
cdr3_nt: TGCGCCAGCAAAACAAACCAAGGTCCTCTTGTGGAGCAGTACTTC; cdr3_aa: CASKTNQGPLVEQYF; v_call: TRBV5-1; j_call: TRBJ2-7; d_call: .; clone_size: few
cdr3_nt: TGTGCCAGCAGCTATCGTCCCGGGACAGTAACAGGGGCCAACGTCCTGACTTTC; cdr3_aa: CASSYRPGTVTGANVLTF; v_call: TRBV6-5; j_call: TRBJ2-6; d_call: TRBD1; clone_size: many
cdr3_nt: TGTGCCAGCAGCTTAACCTTTAGCGGGAGGATCGGGGATACGCAGTATTTT; cdr3_aa: CASSLTFSGRIGDTQYF; v_call: TRBV7-3; j_call: TRBJ2-3; d_call: TRBD2; clone_size: many
cdr3_nt: TGTGCCAGCAGCCAAGATGTGGCGGGATGGACATCCTACGAGCAGTACTTC; cdr3_aa: CASSQDVAGWTSYEQYF; v_call: TRBV4-2; j_call: TRBJ2-7; d_call: .; clone_size: many
cdr3_nt: TGTGCCAGCAGCTATACAGGGGAGTACGAGCAGTACTTC; cdr3_aa: CASSYTGEYEQYF; v_call: TRBV28; j_call: TRBJ2-7; d_call: TRBD1; clone_size: many
cdr3_nt: TGTGCCAGCAGCCAAGTAATCAAGGGTGACGAGCAGTACTTC; cdr3_aa: CASSQVIKGDEQYF; v_call: TRBV14; j_call: TRBJ2-7; d_call: .; clone_size: many
cdr3_nt: TGTGCCAGCAGTTATCGCCCCCGAGAGACCCAGTACTTC; cdr3_aa: CASSYRPRETQYF; v_call: TRBV6-2/TRBV6-3; j_call: TRBJ2-5; d_call: .; clone_size: many
cdr3_nt: TGTGCCAGCAGCTTAGGACGGGATACGCAGTATTTT; cdr3_aa: CASSLGRDTQYF; v_call: TRBV11-2; j_call: TRBJ2-3; d_call: .; clone_size: many
cdr3_nt: TGTGCCAGCAGCTTACACCCGGCGGGGGGAGTGGGCACTGAAGCTTTCTTT; cdr3_aa: CASSLHPAGGVGTEAFF; v_call: TRBV5-4; j_call: TRBJ1-1; d_call: .; clone_size: many
cdr3_nt: TGCGCCAGCAGCCCCGGGCTTACCTACGAGCAGTACTTC; cdr3_aa: CASSPGLTYEQYF; v_call: TRBV4-1; j_call: TRBJ2-7; d_call: .; clone_size: many
cdr3_nt: TGTGCCAGCAGCTTGAACAGGGGGCTCTCTGGGGCCAACGTCCTGACTTTC; cdr3_aa: CASSLNRGLSGANVLTF; v_call: TRBV5-6; j_call: TRBJ2-6; d_call: TRBD1; clone_size: many
cdr3_nt: TGTGCCAGCAGCTCCGGGACCCTCTACGAGCAGTACTTC; cdr3_aa: CASSSGTLYEQYF; v_call: TRBV13; j_call: TRBJ2-7; d_call: .; clone_size: many
cdr3_nt: TGTGCCAGCAGCTTGACAGGGGGTGGTAGAACAGATACGCAGTATTTT; cdr3_aa: CASSLTGGGRTDTQYF; v_call: TRBV7-3; j_call: TRBJ2-3; d_call: TRBD1; clone_size: many
cdr3_nt: TGTGCCAGCAGCTTAGAGGGGGGCCCAGATACGCAGTATTTT; cdr3_aa: CASSLEGGPDTQYF; v_call: TRBV7-9; j_call: TRBJ2-3; d_call: .; clone_size: many
cdr3_nt: TGCGCCAGCAGCTTTGGGACTAGCTACGAGCAGTACTTC; cdr3_aa: CASSFGTSYEQYF; v_call: TRBV5-1; j_call: TRBJ2-7; d_call: TRBD2; clone_size: many
cdr3_nt: TGTGCCAGCAGTGACGGGGACAGCAATCAGCCCCAGCATTTT; cdr3_aa: CASSDGDSNQPQHF; v_call: TRBV6-4; j_call: TRBJ1-5; d_call: .; clone_size: many
cdr3_nt: TGTGCCAGCTCACCAAATGAAAACTACGAGCAGTACTTC; cdr3_aa: CASSPNENYEQYF; v_call: TRBV18; j_call: TRBJ2-7; d_call: .; clone_size: many
cdr3_nt: TGTGCCAGCGCCCCCGCGGAGGGGATCTTCTATGGCTACACCTTC; cdr3_aa: CASAPAEGIFYGYTF; v_call: TRBV28; j_call: TRBJ1-2; d_call: .; clone_size: many